The TCR beta chain under discussion was sequenced for a study of cytomegalovirus exposure and HLA in healthy donors. Notes on the study in general: Most subjects had HLA-A and HLA-B alleles reportedly predicted accurately by TCR beta sequences. It emerged from a later analysis that several of the most significant clusters appeared to be linked to common viral pathogens. Fewer than 20,000 TCR beta sequences were associated with HLA alleles at 0.05 false discovery rate in a later analysis.

As regards this clone: Its antigen is undetermined.

PCR primers comprised 60 Vbeta and 13 Jbeta primers. Using immunoSEQ multiplex PCR, the repertoire was profiled, and TCRdb retains in-frame clones only, with some absent. The table gives around 150,000 clones; the top ten clones make up approximately 2.3% of it. Looked up from germline, CDR1 is SGHNT and CDR2 is YYREEE (reference sequence). V was pared by 4 bases and J by 3 bases, with 8 bases between. The CDR3 is 12 residues long. The rearrangement uses TRBV5-4 and TRBJ2-7; a possible D gene is TRBD2 (6 bases). The clonotype was recovered from a man aged 25-45 years in good health and CMV-seronegative. The sequencing input was PBMCs. The CDR3 nucleotides read TGTGCCAGCAGCAGGACTAACTACGAGCAGTACTTC. Amino acids: CASSRTNYEQYF.